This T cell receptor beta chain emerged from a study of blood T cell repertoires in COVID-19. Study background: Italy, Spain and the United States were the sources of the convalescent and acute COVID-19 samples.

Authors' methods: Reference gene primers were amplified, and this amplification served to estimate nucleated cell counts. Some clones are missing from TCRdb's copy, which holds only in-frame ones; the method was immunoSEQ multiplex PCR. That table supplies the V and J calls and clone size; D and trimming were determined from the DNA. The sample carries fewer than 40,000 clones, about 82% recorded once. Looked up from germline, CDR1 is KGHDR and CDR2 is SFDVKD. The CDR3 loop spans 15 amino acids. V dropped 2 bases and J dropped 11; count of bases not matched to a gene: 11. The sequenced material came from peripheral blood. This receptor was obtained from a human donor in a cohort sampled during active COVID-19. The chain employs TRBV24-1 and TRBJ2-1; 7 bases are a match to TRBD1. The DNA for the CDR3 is TGTGCCACCAGTGATTCCCGACAGGGCTATTCCAAGCAGTTCTTC. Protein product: CATSDSRQGYSKQFF.